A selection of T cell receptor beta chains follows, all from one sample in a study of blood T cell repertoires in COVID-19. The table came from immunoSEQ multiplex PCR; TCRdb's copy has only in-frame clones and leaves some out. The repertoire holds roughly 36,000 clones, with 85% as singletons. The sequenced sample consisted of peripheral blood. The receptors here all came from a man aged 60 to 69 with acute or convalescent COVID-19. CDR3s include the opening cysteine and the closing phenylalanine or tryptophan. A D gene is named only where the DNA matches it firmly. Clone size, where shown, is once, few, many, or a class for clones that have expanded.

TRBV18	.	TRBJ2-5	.	TGTGCCAGCTCATCACAAGAGACCCAGTACTTC	CASSSQETQYF
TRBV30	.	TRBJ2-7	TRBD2	TGTGCCTGGAGTTCCATAGCGGGACACGAGCAGTACTTC	CAWSSIAGHEQYF
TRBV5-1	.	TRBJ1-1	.	TGCGCCAGCAAAAGGGACTTCGCGAACACTGAAGCTTTCTTT	CASKRDFANTEAFF
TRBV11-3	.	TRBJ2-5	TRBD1	TGTGCCAGCAGCCTACAGGGGGTCGAAGAGACCCAGTACTTC	CASSLQGVEETQYF
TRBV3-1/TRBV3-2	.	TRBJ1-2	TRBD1	TGTGCCAGCAGCCGACTTACAGGGGGTTTAGGTGGCTACACCTTC	CASSRLTGGLGGYTF
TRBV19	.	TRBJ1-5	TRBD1	TGTGCCAGTAGTCCTGCTACAGGGGGCGGATATAGCAATCAGCCCCAGCATTTT	CASSPATGGGYSNQPQHF
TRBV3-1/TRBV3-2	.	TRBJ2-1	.	TGTGCCAGCAGAAAGGGTGGGGGGGAGCAGTTCTTC	CASRKGGGEQFF
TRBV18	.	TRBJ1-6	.	TGTGCCAGCTCACAGTTTGAGGGCAAAGGTTCACCCCTCCACTTT	CASSQFEGKGSPLHF
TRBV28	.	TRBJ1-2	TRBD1	TGTGCCAGCTGGGGAACCAAAACAGGGGGGTATGGCTACACCTTC	CASWGTKTGGYGYTF
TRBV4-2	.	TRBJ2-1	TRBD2	TGTGCCAGCAGCCAAGATCGGAGGACTAGCGGGAGAATGGTAGAGCAGTTCTTC	CASSQDRRTSGRMVEQFF
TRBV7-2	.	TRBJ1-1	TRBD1	TGTGCCAGCAGCCGTATGACAGGGACCCTTGAAGCTTTCTTT	CASSRMTGTLEAFF
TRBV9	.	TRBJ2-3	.	TGTGCCAGCAGCGTAGGGGCAGGTTCCACAGATACGCAGTATTTT	CASSVGAGSTDTQYF
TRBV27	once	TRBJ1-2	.	TGTGCCAGCAGTTTACTAGGACAGTCCTATGGCTACACCTTC	CASSLLGQSYGYTF
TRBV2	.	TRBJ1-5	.	TGTGCCAGCAGTGAACCCGGGAGCCAGCCCCAGCATTTT	CASSEPGSQPQHF
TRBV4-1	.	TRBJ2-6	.	TGCGCCAGCAGCCCAGCTAACAGGCCTACCAGTATTCCGGCCAACGTCCTGACTTTC	CASSPANRPTSIPANVLTF
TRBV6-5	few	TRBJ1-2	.	TGTGCCAGCGCGGGCAGTAACTATGGCTACACCTTC	CASAGSNYGYTF
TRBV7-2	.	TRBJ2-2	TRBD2	TGTGCCAGCAGCACCGGGACTAGCGGGGTCGCCGGGGAGCTGTTTTTT	CASSTGTSGVAGELFF
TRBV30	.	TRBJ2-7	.	TGTGCCTGGAGTGTTGCGGACAAGTACGAGCAGTACTTC	CAWSVADKYEQYF
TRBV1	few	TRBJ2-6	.	TGCACCAGCAGCCAAGGGGAGGGAAGGAGTGGGGCCAACGTCCTGACTTTC	CTSSQGEGRSGANVLTF
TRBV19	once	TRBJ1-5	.	TGTGCCAGTAGTACCCACGGACAGTTTGGTCAGCCCCAGCATTTT	CASSTHGQFGQPQHF
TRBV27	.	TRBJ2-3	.	TGTGCCAGCAGTTCCCCAGGGGCCCTCACAGATACGCAGTATTTT	CASSSPGALTDTQYF
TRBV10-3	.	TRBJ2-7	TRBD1	TGTGCCATCAGTGACCGACAGGGGGAATACGAGCAGTACTTC	CAISDRQGEYEQYF
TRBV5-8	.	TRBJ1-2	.	TGTGCCAGCAGCCCCCGGGGGATGGGTGGCTACACCTTC	CASSPRGMGGYTF
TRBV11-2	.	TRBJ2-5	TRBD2	TGTGCCAGCAGCTTAGACTGGGGAGGGCCCGGGACCCAGTACTTC	CASSLDWGGPGTQYF
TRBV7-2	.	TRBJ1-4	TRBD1	TGTGCCAGCAGCCACAAACAGGGGGCAGCGGAAAAACTGTTTTTT	CASSHKQGAAEKLFF
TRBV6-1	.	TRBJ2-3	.	TGTGCCAGCAGTGAAGTGGCGCGGGGACTCACAGATACGCAGTATTTT	CASSEVARGLTDTQYF
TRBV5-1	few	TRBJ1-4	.	TGCGCCAGCAGCTTGGGAACAGGGAGACTGTTTTTT	CASSLGTGRLFF
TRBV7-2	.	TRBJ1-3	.	TGTGCCAGCAGCAGGGACTCTGCCTCTGGAAACACCATATATTTT	CASSRDSASGNTIYF
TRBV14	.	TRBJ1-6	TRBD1	TGTGCCAGCGCCACAGGGGTTAATTCACCCCTCCACTTT	CASATGVNSPLHF
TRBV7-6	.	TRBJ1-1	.	TGTGCCAGCAGCAAACAGACATCCAACTCGAACACTGAAGCTTTCTTT	CASSKQTSNSNTEAFF
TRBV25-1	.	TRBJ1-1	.	TGTGCCAGCAGTGAAGAGTTTCCCCTGGCTGAAGCTTTCTTT	CASSEEFPLAEAFF
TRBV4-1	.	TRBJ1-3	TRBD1	TGCGCCAGCAGCCAAGTCTGGACAGGGGGCGGAAACACCATATATTTT	CASSQVWTGGGNTIYF
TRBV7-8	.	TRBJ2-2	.	TGTGCCAGCAGCTTACGGGGAAGGGAAACCGGGGAGCTGTTTTTT	CASSLRGRETGELFF
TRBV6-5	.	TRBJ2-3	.	TGTGCCAGTTCCAGCAGGGGAACCACAGATACGCAGTATTTT	CASSSRGTTDTQYF
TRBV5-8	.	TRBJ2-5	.	TGTGCCAGCAGCCGGGACACCCAAGAGACCCAGTACTTC	CASSRDTQETQYF
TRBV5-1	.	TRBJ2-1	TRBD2	TGCGCCAGCAGCCTAGGACTAGGAGGCTACAATGAGCAGTTCTTC	CASSLGLGGYNEQFF